A selection of T cell receptor beta chains follows, all from one sample in a study of a mutant IDH1 vaccine in newly diagnosed glioma. TCRdb keeps only in-frame clones here, not all; method: immunoSEQ multiplex PCR. The data show about 32,000 clones, with roughly 75% seen just once and about 11% held by the top ten. The antigens these receptors bind are not known. The sample in question was PBMCs, obtained from a glioma patient whose treatment included an IDH1 peptide vaccine. The origin of the receptors is a woman between 40 and 50 years old with glioma. CDR3s include the opening cysteine and the closing phenylalanine or tryptophan.

TRBJ1-4 TRBV4-3 CASSQGDRLNEKLFF
TRBJ2-2 TRBV7-9 CASSLAGTGELFF
TRBJ1-1 TRBV2 CASSELGQFLWNTEAFF
TRBJ1-1 TRBV5-1 CASSLGPGQLMNTEAFF
TRBJ2-1 TRBV4-1 CASSQTLAGGRNEQFF
TRBJ1-5 TRBV27 CASSPQGGPQHF
TRBJ2-3 TRBV30 CAWSGTPGGYTQYF
TRBJ2-3 TRBV13 CASSLEGEGTDTQYF
TRBJ1-4 TRBV5-4 CASSLSRQGEEKLFF
TRBJ2-3 TRBV11-3 CASSSGASGGADTQYF
TRBJ2-7 TRBV5-1 CASSLVRDGEQYF
TRBJ1-4 TRBV6-1 CASRRDRGDEKLFF
TRBJ2-1 TRBV6-5 CASSYSTSPYNEQFF
TRBJ1-1 TRBV19 CASRIHLGPNTEAFF
TRBJ2-2 TRBV5-1 CASRLGRDSSLVELFF
TRBJ2-1 TRBV7-3 CASSLEGSLNNEQFF
TRBJ2-1 TRBV7-9 CASTLGPAGGINEQFF
TRBJ1-4 TRBV6-5 CASSLRQGNEKLFF
TRBJ1-2 TRBV4-1 CASSQGGAANYGYTF
TRBJ1-2 TRBV27 CASSSIIGYGYTF
TRBJ1-5 TRBV27 CASAFWGRNQPQHF
TRBJ2-3 TRBV9 CASSPHGSTDTQYF
TRBJ1-2 TRBV27 CASSLSYFYGYTF
TRBJ1-2 TRBV30 CAWWSNRDRVNYGYTF
TRBJ2-5 TRBV7-2 CASSLASGAETQYF
TRBJ2-2 TRBV5-1 CASSSPKGGLTGGELFF
TRBJ2-1 TRBV5-1 CASSWSSGRNNEQFF
TRBJ1-2 TRBV30 CAWMTERSYGYTF
TRBJ2-3 TRBV10-3 CAISQSITSGGTTDTQYF
TRBJ1-5 TRBV5-1 CASSPQGQDGNQPQHF
TRBJ1-2 TRBV21-1 CASSKVNQGNYGYTF
TRBJ2-3 TRBV5-1 CASSSGDSTDTQYF
TRBJ1-2 TRBV6-6 CASSRDGYYGYTF
TRBJ2-1 TRBV4-3 CASSQEPPGLDYNEQFF
TRBJ2-3 TRBV2 CASSGMIAGAPSTDTQYF
TRBJ1-5 TRBV7-2 CASSFSRDITNQPQHF
TRBJ2-2 TRBV10-1 CASSEIVGGTGELFF
TRBJ1-2 TRBV5-3 CARSFSSTGYTF
TRBJ2-3 TRBV7-9 CASSQLVGSDTQYF
TRBJ2-7 TRBV4-1 CASSPGSGYEQYF
TRBJ2-6 TRBV19 CASSSGTGTFGRGGNPLGANVLTF
TRBJ1-2 TRBV5-4 CASSPGYDYGYTF
TRBJ2-5 TRBV2 CASREPGIQETQYF
TRBJ1-4 TRBV4-3 CASSLGTVEVKLFF
TRBJ2-7 TRBV6-6 CATRAGPSEQYF
TRBJ2-5 TRBV5-5 CASSPTAIQETQYF
TRBJ2-2 TRBV5-4 CASSFRGSYTGELFF
TRBJ1-2 TRBV11-2 CASSSYNYGYTF
TRBJ1-3 TRBV7-2 CASSRGDTSGNTIYF
TRBJ1-3 TRBV14 CASSSTGRGNTIYF
TRBJ2-7 TRBV30 CAWSVLAGGEQYF
TRBJ2-3 TRBV7-2 CASSLAMATDTQYF
TRBJ2-1 TRBV6-6 CASSPSRTVYNEQFF
TRBJ2-5 TRBV10-1 CASSGIAGETQYF
TRBJ1-2 TRBV10-2 CASSWKGTDGYTF
TRBJ1-5 TRBV6-1 CASSETSGAGQPQHF
TRBJ2-7 TRBV9 CASSPDGVLSDEQYF
TRBJ1-2 TRBV5-1 CASSLWTGENYGYTF
TRBJ1-1 TRBV15 CATSSPPAIKLGF
TRBJ1-4 TRBV2 CASRAGGAANEKLFF